Listed below are T cell receptor beta chains from one sample, sequenced in a study of cytomegalovirus exposure and HLA in healthy donors. Assay used: immunoSEQ multiplex PCR; TCRdb lists only in-frame clones, some missing. The sample holds roughly 60,000 clones, approximately 96% seen once. The material sequenced was PBMCs. Receptors were obtained from a man aged 18 to 35 in good health and CMV-seronegative. Each CDR3 is given without its conserved first and last residue. Fields, in order: CDR3 protein, V gene.

ASSLWRLNGDSNQPQH | TRBV28
ASSFGQPYEQY | TRBV5-6
AWSPSTRDGYT | TRBV30
ASSYSGPRDGELF | TRBV6-5
ASSFRGGVFTNEKLF | TRBV7-8
ASSQEAGGTEQF | TRBV4-1
ASSTGLAGPYEQY | TRBV19
ASSLGSTDTQY | TRBV7-9
ASSLDINQPQH | TRBV5-8
SVVPLRGRTEAF | TRBV29-1
ASSRGSGQPQH | TRBV7-9
ASSRGLAGGSYNEQF | TRBV11-2
ASSQYGLAGVDPGELF | TRBV13
ASSDGSGTGKSGRGYT | TRBV9
ASSPMTGSNYGYT | TRBV13
ASSPGDMDPLGYT | TRBV5-1
AWSAVDREVT | TRBV30
ASRYRGGSNQPQH | TRBV6-1
ASSLILGQGTGSNEQF | TRBV11-2
ASSPRTIQETQY | TRBV27
ASSLTGEQF | TRBV5-4
ASRNGWQGFYEQY | TRBV28
ASSLEPGDEQF | TRBV7-2
ASSDLTGLGRSNQPQH | TRBV28
ASSPNSNTEAF | TRBV18